The following is a T cell receptor beta chain sequence with its context. Its antigen remains unidentified. No much larger clone exists at a distance of one base, and base qualities are not known. These data are taken from a study of blood T cells in healthy people across ages (dated by TCRdb to the mid-2010s). Context from the whole study: In model experiments, template switching captured about one uniquely barcoded TCR beta cDNA molecule for every two T cells. Age-related changes in TCR beta repertoire diversity were measured in the study by deep sequencing normalized with unique cDNA molecular identifiers. The donors were split into four age groups: young (average about 16 years), middle-aged (39), aged (more than 55) and long-lived (more than 80). Donors of different ages were randomly distributed across sequencing lanes to avoid experimental bias. For two donors (one aged 18 to 30 and one aged 80 or older), the study analyzed two additional independent replicas of 1 million unique cDNA reads from the same blood draw. Results and caveats for the whole study, not just this receptor: Estimates of total diversity based on one million sequenced T cells were considered lower bounds and underestimates. The long-lived group showed more naive CD4+ T cells, fewer expanded clones and increased TCR diversity than the aged group, suggesting age selection. Because profiling used bulk unsorted PBMCs, naive and antigen-experienced compartments could not be compared conclusively. The percentage of naive T cells measured by flow cytometry correlated strongly with observed TCR beta diversity. As age increased, observed TCR beta diversity per million T cells dropped in a roughly linear way, and a significant reduction was already evident by age roughly 40. Because donor CMV infection status was unknown, age-related changes in expanded clonotypes were potentially confounded.

The donors were some 36 Caucasian individuals from Russia, aged roughly 6 to 100 years, who were systemically healthy. Each donor gave ten milliliters of peripheral blood, drawn into EDTA-treated Vacutainer tubes. Ficoll-Paque density-gradient centrifugation was used to isolate PBMCs, with at least 7 million per sample. Total RNA, at least 6 micrograms per sample, was extracted from PBMCs with Trizol reagent. Naive CD45RAhigh/CD27high T cell percentages were measured by flow cytometry on a PBMC aliquot from every donor. V and J are truncated by 3 bases and 2 bases respectively, leaving an intervening sequence of 13 bases. CDR1 and CDR2 are read off the germline V gene as KGHSH and LQKENI. Including cysteine and phenylalanine, the CDR3 has 15 amino acids. This entry keeps only the CDR3 DNA: 45 bases, framed from base 1. The library came from 5' RACE. The sample was run on an Illumina HiSeq 2500. A second PCR of roughly 7 to 11 cycles was performed with a sample-barcoded 5' primer and a J-beta primer mix. A unique molecular identifier was introduced onto each TCR beta cDNA molecule by a template-switch 5' adaptor carrying 12 random nucleotides. Each sample yielded at least 3 million CDR3-containing paired-end reads. All of the RNA was converted into first-strand cDNA using the Mint cDNA synthesis kit, with a TRBC-specific oligonucleotide serving as the primer. Following uracil-DNA glycosylase treatment, a first 18-cycle PCR with universal primers M1SS and BC2_uni_R was performed on all cDNA. The paper's processing steps were these. For normalization, 1 million high-quality reads were randomly selected from each sample, with every read carrying a distinct molecular identifier. Reads sharing molecular identifiers were discarded rather than binned into consensus sequences. CDR3 identification, clonotype clustering and error correction used MiTCR with a Q25 quality threshold and the strictest error-elimination algorithm. Lower-bound total TCR beta diversity was estimated with a nonparametric unseen species model using Euler transformation. The public reads were quality trimmed at Q25 with fastp and then assembled into clones with MiXCR by TCRdb, keeping productive beta chains. Rows with a matching CDR3 protein are joined into one entry that keeps the most common DNA and genes. What appears here as the V and J calls and clone size reflects TCRdb's work, not the paper's. Within this sample are more than 1 million distinct CDR3 sequences, with 35% to 55% of them counted one time only. The leading ten clones occupy approximately 19% of the sample.

The TCR sequence derives from a woman aged 60-75 years in good health. Material for sequencing was blood. The sequence joins TRBV18 to TRBJ2-5; TRBD1 is a weak D gene call, 7 bases matching. The sequence in DNA is TGTGCCAGCTCACCCTCGACAGGGAGGCAAGAGACCCAGTACTTC. This is translated as CASSPSTGRQETQYF.